A selection of T cell receptor beta chains follows, all from one sample in a study of T cell repertoires in aging, cancer and after chemotherapy. TCRdb reprocessed the multiplex PCR reads with MiXCR, giving one entry per CDR3 protein. The data show 2,000 to 3,000 distinct CDR3 sequences, 50% to 80% seen once. The sample comprised blood. Source of these receptors: a human donor with a solid tumor. Each CDR3 is given with its conserved first and last residue. A D gene is named only where the DNA matches it firmly. Not every row has a clone size; where given, it reads once, few, many or a size class.

CASSPVAQRYNEQFF | TGTGCCAGCAGCCCAGTGGCGCAAAGATACAATGAGCAGTTCTTC | few | . | TRBJ2-1 | 15 | TRBV5-6
CASSLAGGTGELFF | TGCGCCAGCAGCTTGGCCGGGGGAACCGGGGAGCTGTTTTTT | . | . | TRBJ2-2 | 14 | TRBV5-1
CASSLKVPRGYTF | TGTGCCAGCAGCTTGAAGGTACCCCGAGGCTACACCTTC | . | . | TRBJ1-2 | 13 | TRBV5-6
CASSVGPGQGSYEQYF | TGTGCCAGCAGTGTCGGTCCGGGACAGGGTTCCTACGAGCAGTACTTC | . | TRBD1 | TRBJ2-7 | 16 | TRBV2
CATSTRSIGGANSGNTIYF | TGTGCCACCTCAACTAGATCGATAGGAGGGGCAAACTCTGGAAACACCATATATTTT | few | . | TRBJ1-3 | 19 | TRBV19
CASRRLAGDGYEQYF | TGTGCCAGCAGGAGACTAGCGGGAGATGGCTACGAGCAGTACTTC | . | TRBD2 | TRBJ2-7 | 15 | TRBV27
CASSYDREYGYTF | TGTGCCAGCAGTTACGACAGGGAGTATGGCTACACCTTC | . | TRBD1 | TRBJ1-2 | 13 | TRBV27
CASSLTAKLFF | TGTGCCAGCAGCTTAACGGCTAAACTGTTTTTT | . | . | TRBJ1-4 | 11 | TRBV7-9
CAGSRGTESYEQYF | TGTGCCGGCTCTAGGGGGACGGAATCCTACGAGCAGTACTTC | . | . | TRBJ2-7 | 14 | TRBV30
CASSLTGAGNTIYF | TGTGCCAGCAGCTTGACAGGGGCGGGAAACACCATATATTTT | . | TRBD1 | TRBJ1-3 | 14 | TRBV7-2
CSARQTGNYGYTF | TGCAGTGCTAGGCAAACAGGGAACTATGGCTACACCTTC | . | . | TRBJ1-2 | 13 | TRBV20-1
CASSYSWRTGYEQYF | TGTGCCAGCAGTTACTCTTGGCGGACGGGATACGAGCAGTACTTC | . | . | TRBJ2-7 | 15 | TRBV6-5
CSARDPRASGNTIYF | TGCAGTGCTAGAGATCCCAGGGCATCTGGAAACACCATATATTTT | . | . | TRBJ1-3 | 15 | TRBV20-1
CASSLKVSGEAFF | TGTGCCAGCAGTTTAAAAGTATCGGGCGAAGCTTTCTTT | . | . | TRBJ1-1 | 13 | TRBV12-3/TRBV12-4
CASSTRQETFTDTQYF | TGTGCCAGCAGCACGAGACAGGAGACCTTCACAGATACGCAGTATTTT | large | . | TRBJ2-3 | 16 | TRBV13
CSVSPGQGYGYTF | TGCAGCGTTTCTCCGGGACAGGGCTATGGCTACACCTTC | few | TRBD1 | TRBJ1-2 | 13 | TRBV29-1
CSARPLAGGYNEQFF | TGCAGTGCTCGCCCACTAGCGGGAGGGTACAATGAGCAGTTCTTC | . | TRBD2 | TRBJ2-1 | 15 | TRBV20-1
CASSPGVGGRALTDTQYF | TGCGCCAGCAGCCCAGGCGTTGGCGGGAGGGCCCTCACAGATACGCAGTATTTT | few | TRBD2 | TRBJ2-3 | 18 | TRBV4-3
CSARVGFEQYF | TGCAGTGCTAGAGTCGGGTTCGAGCAGTACTTC | . | . | TRBJ2-7 | 11 | TRBV20-1
CASQIGLNAGELFF | TGTGCCAGTCAGATTGGGCTAAACGCCGGGGAGCTGTTTTTT | few | . | TRBJ2-2 | 14 | TRBV19
CASSNTPGGHGYTF | TGTGCCAGCAGTAATACTCCAGGGGGGCATGGCTACACCTTC | . | TRBD1 | TRBJ1-2 | 14 | TRBV27
CSGQSTDTQYF | TGCAGCGGTCAGAGCACAGATACGCAGTATTTT | . | . | TRBJ2-3 | 11 | TRBV29-1
CASSLEALDTQYF | TGTGCCAGCAGTTTGGAGGCTTTAGATACGCAGTATTTT | once | . | TRBJ2-3 | 13 | TRBV28
CASSTPGAGRNNEQFF | TGTGCCAGTAGTACCCCGGGAGCGGGAAGAAACAATGAGCAGTTCTTC | . | TRBD2 | TRBJ2-1 | 16 | TRBV19